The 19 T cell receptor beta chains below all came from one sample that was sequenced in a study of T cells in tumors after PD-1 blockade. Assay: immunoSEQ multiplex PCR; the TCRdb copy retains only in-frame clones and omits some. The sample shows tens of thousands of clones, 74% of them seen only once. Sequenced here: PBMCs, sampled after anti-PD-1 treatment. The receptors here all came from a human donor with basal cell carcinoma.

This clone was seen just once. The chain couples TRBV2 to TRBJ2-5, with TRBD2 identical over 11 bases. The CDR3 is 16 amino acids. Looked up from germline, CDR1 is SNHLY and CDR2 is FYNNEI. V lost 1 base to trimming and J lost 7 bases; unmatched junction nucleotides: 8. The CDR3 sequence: CASSEGASGGQGTQYF. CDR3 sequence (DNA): TGTGCCAGCAGTGAAGGGGCTAGCGGGGGGCAGGGGACCCAGTACTTC.

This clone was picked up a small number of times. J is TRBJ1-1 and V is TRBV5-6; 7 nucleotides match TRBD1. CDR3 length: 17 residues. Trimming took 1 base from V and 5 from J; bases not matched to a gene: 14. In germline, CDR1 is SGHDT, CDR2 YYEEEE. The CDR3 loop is CASSLRTRGTGETEAFF. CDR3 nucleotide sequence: TGTGCCAGCAGCTTGCGGACAAGGGGTACAGGGGAGACTGAAGCTTTCTTT.

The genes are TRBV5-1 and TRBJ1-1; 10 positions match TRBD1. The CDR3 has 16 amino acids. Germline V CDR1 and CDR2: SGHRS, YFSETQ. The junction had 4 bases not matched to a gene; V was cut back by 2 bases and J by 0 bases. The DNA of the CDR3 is TGCGCCAGCAGCTTAACGACAGGGGGCATGAACACTGAAGCTTTCTTT. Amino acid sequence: CASSLTTGGMNTEAFF.

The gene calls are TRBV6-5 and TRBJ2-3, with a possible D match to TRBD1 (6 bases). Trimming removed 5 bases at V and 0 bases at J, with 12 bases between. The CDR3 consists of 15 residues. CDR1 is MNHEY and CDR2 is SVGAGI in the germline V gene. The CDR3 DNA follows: TGTGCCAGCAGTACAATTCAGGGGAGCACAGATACGCAGTATTTT. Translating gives CASSTIQGSTDTQYF.

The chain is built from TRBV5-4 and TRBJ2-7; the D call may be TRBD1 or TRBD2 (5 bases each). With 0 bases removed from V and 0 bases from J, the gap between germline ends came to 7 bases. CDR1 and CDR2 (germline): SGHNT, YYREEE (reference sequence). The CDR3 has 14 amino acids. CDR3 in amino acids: CASSLAGSSYEQYF. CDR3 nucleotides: TGTGCCAGCAGCTTGGCAGGGAGCTCCTACGAGCAGTACTTC.

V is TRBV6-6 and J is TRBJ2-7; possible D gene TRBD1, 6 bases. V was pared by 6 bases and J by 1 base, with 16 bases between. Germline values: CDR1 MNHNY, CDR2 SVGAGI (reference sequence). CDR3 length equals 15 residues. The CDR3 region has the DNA TGTGCCAGCAGCACTAAACAGGGTTGGTCCTACGAGCAGTACTTC. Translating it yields CASSTKQGWSYEQYF.

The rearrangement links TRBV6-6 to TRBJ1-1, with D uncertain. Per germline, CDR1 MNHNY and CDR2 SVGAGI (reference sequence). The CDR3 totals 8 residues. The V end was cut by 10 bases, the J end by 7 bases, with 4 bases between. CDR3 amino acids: CATGEAFF. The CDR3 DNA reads TGTGCCACCGGTGAAGCTTTCTTT.

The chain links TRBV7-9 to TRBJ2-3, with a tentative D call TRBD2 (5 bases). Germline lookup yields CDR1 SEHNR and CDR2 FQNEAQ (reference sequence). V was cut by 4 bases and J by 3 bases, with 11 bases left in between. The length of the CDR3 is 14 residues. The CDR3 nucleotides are TGTGCCAGCAGCTACAGACTAAATACAGATACGCAGTATTTT. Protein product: CASSYRLNTDTQYF.

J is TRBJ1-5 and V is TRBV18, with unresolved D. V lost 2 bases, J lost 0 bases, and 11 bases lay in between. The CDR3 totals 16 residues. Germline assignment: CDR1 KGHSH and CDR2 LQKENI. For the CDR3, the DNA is TGTGCCAGCTCACCAGAGGGTTCTTATAGCAATCAGCCCCAGCATTTT. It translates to CASSPEGSYSNQPQHF.

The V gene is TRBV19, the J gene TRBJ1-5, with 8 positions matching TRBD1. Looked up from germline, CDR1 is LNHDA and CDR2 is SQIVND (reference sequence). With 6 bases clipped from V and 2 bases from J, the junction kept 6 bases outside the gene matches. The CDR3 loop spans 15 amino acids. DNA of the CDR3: TGTGCCAGTAGAAAAATGGACAGGGGCAATCAGCCCCAGCATTTT. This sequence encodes CASRKMDRGNQPQHF.

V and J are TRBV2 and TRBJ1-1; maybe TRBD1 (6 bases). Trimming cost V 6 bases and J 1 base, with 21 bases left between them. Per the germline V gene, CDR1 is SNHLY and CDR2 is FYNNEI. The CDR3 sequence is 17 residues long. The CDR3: CASSPRRTVGRNTEAFF. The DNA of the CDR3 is TGTGCCAGCAGCCCCAGACGGACAGTGGGACGGAACACTGAAGCTTTCTTT.

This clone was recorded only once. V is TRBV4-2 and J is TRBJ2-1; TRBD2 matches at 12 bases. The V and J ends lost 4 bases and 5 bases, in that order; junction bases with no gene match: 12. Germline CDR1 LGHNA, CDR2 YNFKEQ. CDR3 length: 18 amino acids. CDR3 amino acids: CASSLLGLAGGNNNEQFF. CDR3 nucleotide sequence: TGTGCCAGCAGCCTCTTGGGACTAGCGGGCGGTAACAACAATGAGCAGTTCTTC.

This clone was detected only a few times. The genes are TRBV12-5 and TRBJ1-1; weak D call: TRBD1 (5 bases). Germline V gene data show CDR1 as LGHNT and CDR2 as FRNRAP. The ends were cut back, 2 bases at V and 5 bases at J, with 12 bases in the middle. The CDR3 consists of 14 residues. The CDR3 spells CASGLRDGETEAFF. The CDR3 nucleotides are TGTGCTAGTGGTTTGAGGGACGGCGAGACTGAAGCTTTCTTT.

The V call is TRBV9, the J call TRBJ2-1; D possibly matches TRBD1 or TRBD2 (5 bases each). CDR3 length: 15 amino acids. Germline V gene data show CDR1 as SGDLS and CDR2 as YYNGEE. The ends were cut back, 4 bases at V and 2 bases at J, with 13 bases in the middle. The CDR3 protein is CASSPRDRTYNEQFF. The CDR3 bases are TGTGCCAGCAGCCCCCGGGACCGCACCTACAATGAGCAGTTCTTC.

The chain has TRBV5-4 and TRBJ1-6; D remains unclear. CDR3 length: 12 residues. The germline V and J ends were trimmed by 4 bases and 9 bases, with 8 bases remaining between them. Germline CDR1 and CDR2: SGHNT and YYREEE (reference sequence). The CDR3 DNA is TGTGCCAGCAGCCTGAACAGTTCACCCCTCCACTTT. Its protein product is CASSLNSSPLHF.

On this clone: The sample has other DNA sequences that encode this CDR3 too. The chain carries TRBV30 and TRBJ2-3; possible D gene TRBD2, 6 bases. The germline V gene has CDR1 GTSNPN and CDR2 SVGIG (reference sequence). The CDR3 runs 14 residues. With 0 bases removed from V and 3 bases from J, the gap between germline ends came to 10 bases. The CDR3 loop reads CAWSVGGATDTQYF. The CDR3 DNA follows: TGTGCCTGGAGTGTTGGCGGGGCGACAGATACGCAGTATTTT.

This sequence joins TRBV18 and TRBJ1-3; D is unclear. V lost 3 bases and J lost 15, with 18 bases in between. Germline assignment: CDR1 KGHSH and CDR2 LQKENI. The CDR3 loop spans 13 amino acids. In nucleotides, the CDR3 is TGTGCCAGCTCACCCTCGAGACTCGGCGGGGAATATTTT. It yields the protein CASSPSRLGGEYF.

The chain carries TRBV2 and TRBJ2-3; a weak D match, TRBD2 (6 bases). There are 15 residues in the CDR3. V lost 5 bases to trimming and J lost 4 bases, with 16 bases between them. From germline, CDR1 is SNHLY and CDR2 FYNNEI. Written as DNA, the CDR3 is TGTGCCAGCAGTCGCGGGGCGCTGGTTCCAGATACGCAGTATTTT. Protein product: CASSRGALVPDTQYF.

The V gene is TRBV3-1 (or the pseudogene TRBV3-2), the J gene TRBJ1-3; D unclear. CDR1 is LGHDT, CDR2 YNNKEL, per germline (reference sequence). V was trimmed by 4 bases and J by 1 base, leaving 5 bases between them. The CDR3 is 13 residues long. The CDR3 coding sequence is TGTGCCAGCAGCCCGATATCTGGAAACACCATATATTTT. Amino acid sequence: CASSPISGNTIYF.